Below, 10 T cell receptor beta chains from the same sample are listed, as sequenced in a study of blood T cell repertoires in COVID-19. Libraries were prepared by immunoSEQ multiplex PCR; TCRdb keeps only in-frame clonotypes and omits some of them. The sample includes more than 140,000 clones, 70% to 90% of them seen just once. Input material: peripheral blood. All receptors come from a woman aged 55 to 70 with acute or convalescent COVID-19.

The chain recombines TRBV11-3 with TRBJ2-7, with 9 bases identical to TRBD2. Germline CDR1 SGHNT, CDR2 YENEEA. V was pared by 5 bases and J by 5 bases, with 13 bases of the junction left unmatched. The CDR3 runs to 16 residues. For the CDR3, the DNA is TGTGCCAGCAGCCCTAAGCGGGGGGACTCTCTACACGAGCAGTACTTC. It codes for CASSPKRGDSLHEQYF.

This rearrangement joins TRBV7-3 to TRBJ2-3, with 9 bases matching TRBD2. V lost 2 bases to trimming and J lost 4 bases; unmatched junction nucleotides: 4. The CDR3 loop spans 15 amino acids. CDR1 is SGHTA and CDR2 is FQGTGA in the germline V gene. CDR3 bases: TGTGCCAGCAGCTTACAAGGCGGGGGGGCAGATACGCAGTATTTT. It is translated as CASSLQGGGADTQYF.

This chain uses TRBV7-3 with TRBJ2-5; tentatively, D is TRBD2 (6 bases). Per the germline V gene, CDR1 is SGHTA and CDR2 is FQGTGA. The CDR3 is 15 amino acids. V was cut by 5 bases and J by 0 bases, with 13 bases left in between. The CDR3, as DNA: TGTGCCAGCAGCAACCAGCCGGGGGACCAAGAGACCCAGTACTTC. The encoded protein is CASSNQPGDQETQYF.

The chain combines TRBV28 with TRBJ1-5; D uncertain. The V end lost 6 bases, the J end lost 1 base, and 7 bases lay between the germline ends. This CDR3 region has 13 residues. Germline V gene sequence: CDR1 MDHEN, CDR2 SYDVKM. The CDR3 nucleotides read TGTGCCAGCAGCGCTAACAGCAATCAGCCCCAGCATTTT. It is translated as CASSANSNQPQHF. Together with reference TRBV28 and TRBJ1-5, the CDR3 gives the full variable domain: DVKVTQSSRYLVKRTGEKVFLECVQDMDHENMFWYRQDPGLGLRLIYFSYDVKMKEKGDIPEGYSVSREKKERFSLILESASTNQTSMYLCASSANSNQPQHFGDGTRLSIL.

This chain links TRBV5-6 with TRBJ2-5; a weak D match, TRBD2 (6 bases). The CDR3 extends over 13 amino acids. V was cut by 4 bases and J by 1 base, with 8 bases left in between. Per the germline V gene, CDR1 is SGHDT and CDR2 is YYEEEE. CDR3 nucleotides: TGTGCCAGCAGCCGCGGGACCCAAGAGACCCAGTACTTC. This translates into CASSRGTQETQYF.

V usage is TRBV6-1 and J usage is TRBJ2-7, with D possibly matching TRBD2 (5 bases). V was clipped by 2 bases and J by 0 bases, with 5 bases between them. The length of the CDR3 is 13 residues. Germline CDR1 is MNHNS and CDR2 is SASEGT. The CDR3 sequence: CASSERGSYEQYF. In DNA form, the CDR3 reads TGTGCCAGCAGTGAACGGGGCTCCTACGAGCAGTACTTC.

The chain employs TRBV28 and TRBJ2-7; TRBD1 is a possible D gene (5 bases). The CDR3 spans 18 residues. Trimming removed 6 bases at V and 4 bases at J, with 28 bases between. Germline CDR1 reads MDHEN; CDR2 reads SYDVKM. CDR3 protein: CASSPSVTGQRSAYEQYF. CDR3 bases: TGTGCCAGCAGCCCCAGTGTAACAGGCCAACGGAGTGCATACGAGCAGTACTTC.

The V call is TRBV9, the J call TRBJ2-1; 14 bases match TRBD2. Germline trimming cut 2 bases from V and 0 bases from J; bases unmatched to any gene: 10. Germline V gives CDR1 SGDLS, CDR2 YYNGEE. This CDR3 has 20 amino acids. CDR3 protein: CASSVAGLAGVGVSYNEQFF. In nucleotides, the CDR3 is TGTGCCAGCAGCGTCGCGGGACTAGCGGGGGTAGGGGTCTCCTACAATGAGCAGTTCTTC.

The chain uses TRBV5-4 and TRBJ1-2; perhaps TRBD1 as D (6 bases). In germline, CDR1 is SGHNT, CDR2 YYREEE (reference sequence). The CDR3 consists of 15 residues. The germline V and J ends were trimmed by 0 bases and 6 bases, with 15 bases remaining between them. CDR3 region: CASSLARTGSDGYTF. The CDR3 DNA reads as TGTGCCAGCAGCTTGGCCCGTACAGGGAGTGATGGCTACACCTTC.

V gene TRBV15 combines with J gene TRBJ1-2; D may be TRBD1 (5 bases). The CDR3 totals 16 residues. CDR1 is LNHNV, CDR2 YYDKDF, per germline (reference sequence). V was clipped by 0 bases and J by 5 bases, with 16 bases between them. This chain's CDR3 is CATSRDLVDSPYGYTF. In nucleotides, the CDR3 is TGTGCCACCAGCAGAGATTTGGTCGACAGTCCTTATGGCTACACCTTC.